The rows below give T cell receptor beta chains drawn from one sample of a study of graft-versus-host responses after intestinal transplantation. The protocol was immunoSEQ multiplex PCR, while the TCRdb copy is restricted to in-frame clones and leaves out a portion. The table has about 86,000 clones, about 87% seen once; the top ten hold under 0.3%. The antigens of these receptors remain unknown. This material consisted of unstimulated CD4+ T cells sorted from spleen or lymph node cells, taken before transplant. The receptors derive from a human donor who was the organ donor for an intestinal transplant. Both conserved end residues are part of each CDR3. D genes are given only for firm matches. Some rows have no size entry. The others give once, few or many, or a class for an expanded clone.

J gene | clone size | V gene | D gene | CDR3 protein | CDR3 DNA
TRBJ2-2 | NA | TRBV6-5 | NA | CASSYGRPPKDELFF | TGTGCCAGCAGTTACGGGAGGCCTCCAAAGGATGAGCTGTTTTTT
TRBJ2-1 | once | TRBV7-8 | TRBD2 | CASSRLAGGYDNEQFF | TGTGCCAGCAGCCGCCTAGCGGGGGGGTATGACAATGAGCAGTTCTTC
TRBJ2-3 | NA | TRBV5-1 | NA | CASSRSWDTQYF | TGCGCCAGCAGCCGGAGCTGGGATACGCAGTATTTT
TRBJ2-1 | NA | TRBV10-3 | TRBD2 | CAISELWTSGRDEQFF | TGTGCCATCAGTGAGCTCTGGACTAGCGGGAGAGATGAGCAGTTCTTC
TRBJ2-1 | NA | TRBV28 | TRBD2 | CASSSLTSGSHNEQFF | TGTGCCAGCAGTTCCCTGACTAGCGGGAGCCACAATGAGCAGTTCTTC
TRBJ2-1 | NA | TRBV5-1 | TRBD2 | CASSQRTSGGYNEQFF | TGCGCCAGCAGCCAAAGGACTAGCGGGGGCTACAATGAGCAGTTCTTC
TRBJ2-2 | NA | TRBV5-1 | NA | CASSFDRRNTGELFF | TGCGCCAGCAGCTTCGACAGGCGGAACACCGGGGAGCTGTTTTTT
TRBJ2-7 | NA | TRBV21-1 | NA | CASSRRDRAYEQYF | TGTGCCAGCAGCAGGAGGGATCGCGCCTACGAGCAGTACTTC
TRBJ2-2 | NA | TRBV9 | NA | CASSVYGDGELFF | TGTGCCAGCAGCGTATACGGGGACGGGGAGCTGTTTTTT
TRBJ1-6 | few | TRBV6-5 | NA | CASSPAPTVHSPLHF | TGTGCCAGCAGTCCTGCCCCGACAGTGCATTCACCCCTCCACTTT
TRBJ2-3 | NA | TRBV4-1 | NA | CASSQLPAAFSDTQYF | TGCGCCAGCAGCCAACTCCCGGCGGCGTTTTCTGATACGCAGTATTTT
TRBJ2-7 | NA | TRBV4-1 | TRBD1 | CASSQACPGGLYEQYF | TGCGCCAGCAGCCAAGCTTGTCCAGGGGGATTATACGAGCAGTACTTC
TRBJ1-4 | NA | TRBV29-1 | NA | CSVGGGATNEKLFF | TGCAGCGTGGGGGGGGGAGCAACTAATGAAAAACTGTTTTTT
TRBJ2-2 | NA | TRBV27 | TRBD2 | CASGGLAGGRYRGRTGELFF | TGTGCCAGCGGGGGGCTAGCGGGGGGGCGTTACAGGGGGAGGACCGGGGAGCTGTTTTTT
TRBJ2-4 | once | TRBV7-2 | TRBD2 | CASTYGGARSIQYF | TGTGCCAGCACCTACGGGGGGGCCCGGAGCATTCAGTACTTC
TRBJ2-2 | NA | TRBV2 | TRBD2 | CASSFLAEGTGELFF | TGTGCCAGCAGTTTCCTAGCGGAGGGGACCGGGGAGCTGTTTTTT
TRBJ2-1 | NA | TRBV9 | TRBD1 | CASSVGDRPLTDEQFF | TGTGCCAGCAGCGTAGGGGACAGGCCCCTTACGGATGAGCAGTTCTTC
TRBJ2-3 | NA | TRBV7-2 | NA | CASSLDRLDPDTQYF | TGTGCCAGCAGCTTAGACAGGTTGGACCCAGATACGCAGTATTTT
TRBJ1-2 | few | TRBV28 | NA | CASSVQDFYGYTF | TGTGCCAGCAGTGTTCAGGACTTCTATGGCTACACCTTC
TRBJ2-5 | NA | TRBV7-9 | TRBD2 | CASSLSGRLRETQYF | TGTGCCAGCAGCTTAAGCGGGAGGCTCCGCGAGACCCAGTACTTC
TRBJ2-7 | NA | TRBV5-4 | NA | CASSLGSGSYEQYF | TGTGCCAGCAGCTTAGGTTCCGGGTCCTACGAGCAGTACTTC
TRBJ2-2 | NA | TRBV12-1 | NA | CASSPRQGANGELFF | TGTGCCAGCAGCCCCAGACAGGGGGCGAACGGGGAGCTGTTTTTT
TRBJ1-2 | NA | TRBV4-2 | NA | CASSHGGPSYGYTF | TGTGCCAGCAGCCACGGGGGGCCTTCCTATGGCTACACCTTC
TRBJ2-5 | NA | TRBV5-1 | NA | CASSYVGDPRSETQYF | TGCGCCAGCAGCTACGTCGGTGATCCCCGGTCGGAGACCCAGTACTTC
TRBJ2-1 | NA | TRBV21-1 | NA | CASSERGGDEQFF | TGTGCCAGCAGCGAAAGGGGTGGGGATGAGCAGTTCTTC
TRBJ2-6 | NA | TRBV5-1 | NA | CASSPPSIVGANVLTF | TGCGCCAGCAGCCCCCCGAGCATTGTTGGGGCCAACGTCCTGACTTTC
TRBJ1-2 | NA | TRBV20-1 | NA | CSARIAGGYTF | TGCAGTGCTAGGATAGCTGGCGGCTACACCTTC
TRBJ1-2 | NA | TRBV28 | NA | CASSLAPSANYGYTF | TGTGCCAGCAGTTTGGCTCCGTCAGCTAACTATGGCTACACCTTC